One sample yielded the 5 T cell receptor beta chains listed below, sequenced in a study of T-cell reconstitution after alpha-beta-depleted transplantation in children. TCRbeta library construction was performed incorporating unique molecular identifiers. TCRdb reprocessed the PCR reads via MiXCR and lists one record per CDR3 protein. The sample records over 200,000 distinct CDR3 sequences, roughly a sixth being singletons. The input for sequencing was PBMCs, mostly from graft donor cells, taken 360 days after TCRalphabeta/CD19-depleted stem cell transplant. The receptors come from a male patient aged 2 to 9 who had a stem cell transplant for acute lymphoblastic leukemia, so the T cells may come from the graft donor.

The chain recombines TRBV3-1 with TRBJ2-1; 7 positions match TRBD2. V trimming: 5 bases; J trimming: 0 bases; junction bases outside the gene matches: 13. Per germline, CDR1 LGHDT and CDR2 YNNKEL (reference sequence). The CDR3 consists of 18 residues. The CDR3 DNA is TGTGCCAGCAGCTCCGGGACTACCTTAATGAGCTCCTACAATGAGCAGTTCTTC. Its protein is CASSSGTTLMSSYNEQFF.

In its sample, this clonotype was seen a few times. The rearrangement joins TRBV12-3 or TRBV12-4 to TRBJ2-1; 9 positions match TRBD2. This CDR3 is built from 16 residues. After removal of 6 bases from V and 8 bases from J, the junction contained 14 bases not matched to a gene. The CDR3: CASSPETSGLRYEQFF. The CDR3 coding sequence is TGTGCCAGCAGCCCAGAAACTAGCGGGCTTAGATATGAGCAGTTCTTC.

The CDR3 loop is CASSRRMISSGNTIYF. The CDR3 DNA sequence: TGTGCCAGCAGCCGGCGTATGATTAGCTCTGGAAACACCATATATTTT. J is TRBJ1-3 and V is TRBV4-2, with D unclear. CDR3 length: 16 residues. Germline assignment: CDR1 LGHNA and CDR2 YNFKEQ. V gave up 4 bases and J gave up 0 bases, with 13 bases separating them.

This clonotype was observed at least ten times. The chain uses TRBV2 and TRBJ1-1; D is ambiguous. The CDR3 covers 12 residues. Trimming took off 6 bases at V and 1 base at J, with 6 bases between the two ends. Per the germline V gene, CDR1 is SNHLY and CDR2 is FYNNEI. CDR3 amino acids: CASRTANTEAFF. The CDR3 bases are TGTGCCAGCAGAACAGCGAACACTGAAGCTTTCTTT.

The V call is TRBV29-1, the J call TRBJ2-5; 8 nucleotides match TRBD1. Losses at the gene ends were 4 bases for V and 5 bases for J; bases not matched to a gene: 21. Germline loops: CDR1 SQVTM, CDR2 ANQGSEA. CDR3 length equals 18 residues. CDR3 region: CSVGSGQATPQHSETQYF. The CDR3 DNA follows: TGCAGCGTTGGTTCGGGACAGGCAACCCCTCAGCATTCGGAGACCCAGTACTTC.